Listed below are T cell receptor beta chains from one sample, sequenced in a study of HIV-infected patients and healthy controls. TCRdb called the 5' RACE reads again in MiXCR, with one record for every CDR3 protein. The profile covers about 13,000 distinct CDR3 sequences, with 9% to 10% appearing a single time and approximately 7% taken by the ten largest. The sequenced sample consisted of blood. These receptors were collected from an adult in good health. The CDR3 runs from the conserved cysteine through the conserved F or W. A D gene is named only where the DNA matches it firmly. Some rows mark clone size as missing; the rest say once, few, many or name a class of expanded clone.

J gene: TRBJ2-5
D gene: .
CDR3 length: 14
clone size: medium-sized
V gene: TRBV7-2
CDR3 protein: CASAQLGGRETQYF
CDR3 DNA: TGTGCCAGCGCCCAATTGGGAGGACGAGAGACCCAGTACTTC

J gene: TRBJ1-5
D gene: .
CDR3 length: 14
clone size: many
V gene: TRBV7-9
CDR3 protein: CASSPSYHVQPQHF
CDR3 DNA: TGTGCCAGCAGCCCCAGTTACCACGTTCAGCCCCAGCATTTT

J gene: TRBJ2-1
D gene: TRBD2
CDR3 length: 18
clone size: medium-sized
V gene: TRBV4-3
CDR3 protein: CASSQDLPGGGFYNEQFF
CDR3 DNA: TGCGCCAGCAGCCAGGACCTCCCAGGCGGGGGGTTCTACAATGAGCAGTTCTTC

J gene: TRBJ2-5
D gene: TRBD1
CDR3 length: 14
clone size: medium-sized
V gene: TRBV7-2
CDR3 protein: CASSSDRGGETQYF
CDR3 DNA: TGTGCCAGCAGCTCTGACAGGGGCGGGGAGACCCAGTACTTC

J gene: TRBJ1-1
D gene: .
CDR3 length: 16
clone size: many
V gene: TRBV6-1
CDR3 protein: CASSEYPPGPPGGAFF
CDR3 DNA: TGTGCCAGCAGTGAATATCCACCGGGGCCACCGGGAGGAGCTTTCTTT

J gene: TRBJ2-1
D gene: .
CDR3 length: 14
clone size: medium-sized
V gene: TRBV29-1
CDR3 protein: CSVGVSSSYNEQFF
CDR3 DNA: TGCAGCGTTGGGGTCTCAAGCTCCTACAATGAGCAGTTCTTC

J gene: TRBJ1-1
D gene: .
CDR3 length: 13
clone size: medium-sized
V gene: TRBV11-2
CDR3 protein: CASSLDRGTEAFF
CDR3 DNA: TGTGCCAGCAGCTTAGATCGGGGCACTGAAGCTTTCTTT

J gene: TRBJ1-1
D gene: TRBD1
CDR3 length: 13
clone size: medium-sized
V gene: TRBV20-1
CDR3 protein: CSARDEGTAKAFF
CDR3 DNA: TGCAGTGCTAGAGATGAGGGGACAGCGAAAGCTTTCTTT

J gene: TRBJ1-2
D gene: TRBD1
CDR3 length: 17
clone size: many
V gene: TRBV7-9
CDR3 protein: CASSSQRTGKANYGYTF
CDR3 DNA: TGTGCCAGCAGCTCCCAACGGACAGGGAAAGCTAACTATGGCTACACCTTC

J gene: TRBJ2-5
D gene: .
CDR3 length: 12
clone size: medium-sized
V gene: TRBV27
CDR3 protein: CASSSRQETQYF
CDR3 DNA: TGTGCCAGCAGTTCACGCCAAGAGACCCAGTACTTC

J gene: TRBJ2-6
D gene: .
CDR3 length: 15
clone size: .
V gene: TRBV27
CDR3 protein: CASWAISSGANVLTF
CDR3 DNA: TGTGCCAGCTGGGCGATTAGCTCTGGGGCCAACGTCCTGACTTTC

J gene: TRBJ2-1
D gene: TRBD2
CDR3 length: 14
clone size: medium-sized
V gene: TRBV7-2
CDR3 protein: CASSSRTSGGEQFF
CDR3 DNA: TGTGCCAGCAGCTCGCGGACTAGCGGGGGTGAGCAGTTCTTC

J gene: TRBJ1-4
D gene: .
CDR3 length: 15
clone size: .
V gene: TRBV19
CDR3 protein: CASTVDPSTNEKLFF
CDR3 DNA: TGTGCCAGTACGGTCGACCCTAGTACTAATGAAAAACTGTTTTTT

J gene: TRBJ2-5
D gene: TRBD1
CDR3 length: 15
clone size: many
V gene: TRBV5-5
CDR3 protein: CASSFTGGGRETQYF
CDR3 DNA: TGTGCCAGCAGCTTTACAGGGGGCGGGAGAGAGACCCAGTACTTC

J gene: TRBJ1-6
D gene: .
CDR3 length: 13
clone size: .
V gene: TRBV27
CDR3 protein: CASSLVGNSPLHF
CDR3 DNA: TGTGCCAGCAGTTTAGTCGGGAATTCACCCCTCCACTTT

J gene: TRBJ2-6
D gene: .
CDR3 length: 15
clone size: .
V gene: TRBV11-2
CDR3 protein: CASSDFNSGANVLTF
CDR3 DNA: TGTGCCAGCAGCGACTTCAACTCTGGGGCCAACGTCCTGACTTTC

J gene: TRBJ2-1
D gene: TRBD1
CDR3 length: 15
clone size: many
V gene: TRBV4-3
CDR3 protein: CASSQPLGTGREQFF
CDR3 DNA: TGCGCCAGCAGCCAACCCCTAGGGACAGGCAGAGAGCAGTTCTTC

J gene: TRBJ1-1
D gene: .
CDR3 length: 18
clone size: many
V gene: TRBV6-2/TRBV6-3
CDR3 protein: CASSKPFLVGSLNTEAFF
CDR3 DNA: TGTGCCAGCAGTAAACCCTTTCTCGTGGGGAGCCTTAACACTGAAGCTTTCTTT

J gene: TRBJ2-7
D gene: .
CDR3 length: 12
clone size: medium-sized
V gene: TRBV6-6
CDR3 protein: CAMSVGIYEQYF
CDR3 DNA: TGTGCCATGTCCGTTGGGATCTACGAGCAGTACTTC

J gene: TRBJ2-1
D gene: TRBD2
CDR3 length: 16
clone size: medium-sized
V gene: TRBV12-3/TRBV12-4
CDR3 protein: CASSLKRGSLYNEQFF
CDR3 DNA: TGTGCCAGCAGTTTAAAACGCGGGAGCCTCTACAATGAGCAGTTCTTC

J gene: TRBJ2-1
D gene: TRBD1
CDR3 length: 16
clone size: .
V gene: TRBV4-3
CDR3 protein: CASSQDWGQGSNEQFF
CDR3 DNA: TGCGCCAGCAGCCAAGATTGGGGACAGGGATCGAATGAGCAGTTCTTC

J gene: TRBJ2-3
D gene: TRBD2
CDR3 length: 17
clone size: few
V gene: TRBV29-1
CDR3 protein: CSGLTSGGYSSTDTQYF
CDR3 DNA: TGCAGCGGACTCACTAGCGGGGGTTACTCTAGCACAGATACGCAGTATTTT

J gene: TRBJ2-3
D gene: .
CDR3 length: 14
clone size: .
V gene: TRBV7-6
CDR3 protein: CASSLGGGFDTQYF
CDR3 DNA: TGTGCCAGCAGCTTAGGAGGGGGGTTCGATACGCAGTATTTT

J gene: TRBJ2-4
D gene: .
CDR3 length: 15
clone size: many
V gene: TRBV6-4
CDR3 protein: CASSDQALAKNIQYF
CDR3 DNA: TGTGCCAGCAGTGACCAGGCGTTAGCCAAAAACATTCAGTACTTC

J gene: TRBJ1-4
D gene: .
CDR3 length: 15
clone size: many
V gene: TRBV7-2
CDR3 protein: CASSLSQGGGEKLFF
CDR3 DNA: TGTGCCAGCAGCTTATCGCAGGGCGGAGGTGAAAAACTGTTTTTT

J gene: TRBJ2-5
D gene: .
CDR3 length: 13
clone size: medium-sized
V gene: TRBV7-2
CDR3 protein: CASSLSQGETQYF
CDR3 DNA: TGTGCCAGCAGCCTCAGCCAGGGGGAGACCCAGTACTTC

J gene: TRBJ2-7
D gene: .
CDR3 length: 12
clone size: .
V gene: TRBV27
CDR3 protein: CASFTSSYEQYF
CDR3 DNA: TGTGCCAGTTTCACGAGCTCCTACGAGCAGTACTTC

J gene: TRBJ1-5
D gene: .
CDR3 length: 13
clone size: many
V gene: TRBV29-1
CDR3 protein: CSVVEATGQPQHF
CDR3 DNA: TGCAGCGTGGTGGAGGCGACCGGTCAGCCCCAGCATTTT

J gene: TRBJ2-7
D gene: TRBD2
CDR3 length: 14
clone size: many
V gene: TRBV20-1
CDR3 protein: CSARGGREAYEQYF
CDR3 DNA: TGCAGTGCCAGGGGTGGGCGGGAGGCCTACGAGCAGTACTTC

J gene: TRBJ2-7
D gene: TRBD1
CDR3 length: 11
clone size: many
V gene: TRBV7-9
CDR3 protein: CASSQGQGAMF
CDR3 DNA: TGTGCCAGCAGCCAAGGACAGGGGGCTATGTTC

J gene: TRBJ2-1
D gene: .
CDR3 length: 17
clone size: .
V gene: TRBV2
CDR3 protein: CASSEIGLAKGVNEQFF
CDR3 DNA: TGTGCCAGCAGTGAAATTGGGCTAGCAAAAGGGGTCAATGAGCAGTTCTTC

J gene: TRBJ1-1
D gene: .
CDR3 length: 13
clone size: many
V gene: TRBV12-3/TRBV12-4
CDR3 protein: CASLMGAGAEAFF
CDR3 DNA: TGTGCCAGCCTGATGGGGGCAGGAGCTGAAGCTTTCTTT

J gene: TRBJ2-5
D gene: .
CDR3 length: 13
clone size: few
V gene: TRBV5-4
CDR3 protein: CASSPPASEAQYF
CDR3 DNA: TGTGCCAGCAGTCCCCCCGCAAGTGAGGCCCAGTACTTC

J gene: TRBJ1-1
D gene: .
CDR3 length: 13
clone size: medium-sized
V gene: TRBV20-1
CDR3 protein: CSASSTSPSEAFF
CDR3 DNA: TGCAGTGCTAGTTCTACCTCACCCTCTGAAGCTTTCTTT

J gene: TRBJ2-3
D gene: TRBD2
CDR3 length: 18
clone size: medium-sized
V gene: TRBV7-3
CDR3 protein: CASSLNSRGSGGADTQYF
CDR3 DNA: TGTGCCAGCAGCTTAAACTCCCGGGGCAGCGGGGGGGCCGATACGCAGTATTTT

J gene: TRBJ2-7
D gene: TRBD2
CDR3 length: 12
clone size: medium-sized
V gene: TRBV29-1
CDR3 protein: CSVATSGTPQYF
CDR3 DNA: TGCAGCGTTGCGACTAGCGGGACTCCGCAGTACTTC

J gene: TRBJ2-1
D gene: TRBD2
CDR3 length: 18
clone size: medium-sized
V gene: TRBV4-3
CDR3 protein: CASSQDSERTSVYNEQFF
CDR3 DNA: TGCGCCAGCAGCCAAGACTCTGAAAGGACTAGCGTTTACAATGAGCAGTTCTTC

J gene: TRBJ2-3
D gene: .
CDR3 length: 14
clone size: medium-sized
V gene: TRBV5-1
CDR3 protein: CASSFKPGADTQYF
CDR3 DNA: TGCGCCAGCAGCTTTAAGCCTGGGGCAGATACGCAGTATTTT

J gene: TRBJ1-1
D gene: .
CDR3 length: 16
clone size: medium-sized
V gene: TRBV20-1
CDR3 protein: CSARSPNSELHTEAFF
CDR3 DNA: TGCAGTGCTAGGTCCCCTAATTCAGAATTACACACTGAAGCTTTCTTT

J gene: TRBJ2-1
D gene: TRBD2
CDR3 length: 15
clone size: .
V gene: TRBV7-9
CDR3 protein: CASSSSGGEVREQFF
CDR3 DNA: TGTGCCAGCAGCTCAAGCGGGGGGGAGGTACGCGAGCAGTTCTTC

J gene: TRBJ1-1
D gene: TRBD1
CDR3 length: 15
clone size: medium-sized
V gene: TRBV20-1
CDR3 protein: CSARPDRGAAAEAFF
CDR3 DNA: TGCAGTGCTAGACCGGACAGGGGGGCTGCCGCTGAAGCTTTCTTT

J gene: TRBJ2-7
D gene: TRBD1
CDR3 length: 14
clone size: few
V gene: TRBV5-1
CDR3 protein: CASARDSSSYEQYF
CDR3 DNA: TGCGCCAGCGCCCGGGACAGCAGCTCCTACGAGCAGTACTTC

J gene: TRBJ2-1
D gene: .
CDR3 length: 14
clone size: medium-sized
V gene: TRBV10-3
CDR3 protein: CATKGMNSYNEQFF
CDR3 DNA: TGTGCCACCAAGGGGATGAACTCCTACAATGAGCAGTTCTTC